In this sample, the clone carrying this T cell receptor (beta chain) turned up a few times. Its antigen remains unidentified. Amplified regions were TCR beta CDR3 sequences from RNA transcripts. RT-PCR in the first round (using the HTBI primer set) targeted the TCR CDR3. TCRdb reprocessed the multiplex PCR reads via MiXCR and lists one record per CDR3 protein. The sample comprises roughly 420,000 distinct CDR3 sequences, approximately 14% of which are singletons, and 5% to 6% rests with the top ten. The sample originates from a study of T cells in Graves' hyperthyroidism and ophthalmopathy. Findings and limits, study-wide: With a median lead of approximately 6 months before onset, the model predicted ophthalmopathy.

This CDR3 is 16 amino acids long. The germline gives CDR1 MGHRA, CDR2 YSYEKL. With 4 bases removed from V and 0 bases from J, the gap between germline ends came to 16 bases. PBMCs came from 7.5 to 10 ml fresh peripheral blood. The sequence came from a woman aged 18-29 years with Graves' hyperthyroidism. This chain uses TRBV4-1 with TRBJ2-7, with D possibly called TRBD1 or TRBD2 (6 bases each). Input material: blood. The CDR3 coding sequence is TGCGCCAGCAGCCCGGGGGCGTCAGCGGCCTCCTACGAGCAGTACTTC. Translation: CASSPGASAASYEQYF.